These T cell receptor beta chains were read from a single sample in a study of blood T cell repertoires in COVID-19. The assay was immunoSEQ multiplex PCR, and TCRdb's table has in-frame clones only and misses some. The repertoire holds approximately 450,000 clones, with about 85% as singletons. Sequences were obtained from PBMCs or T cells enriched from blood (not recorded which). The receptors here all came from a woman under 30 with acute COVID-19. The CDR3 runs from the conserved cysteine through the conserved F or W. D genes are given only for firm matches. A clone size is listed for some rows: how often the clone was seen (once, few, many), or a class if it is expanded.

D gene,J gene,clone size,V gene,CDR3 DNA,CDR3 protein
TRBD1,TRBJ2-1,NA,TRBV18,TGTGCCAGCTCGTACCGGGACAGTGGACCCAATGAGCAGTTCTTC,CASSYRDSGPNEQFF
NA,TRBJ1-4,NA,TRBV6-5,TGTGCCAGCACCGTAAACAGGGTAGCTAATGAAAAACTGTTTTTT,CASTVNRVANEKLFF
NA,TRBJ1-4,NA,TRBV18,TGTGCCAGCTCACCGAAATCTGCAGGGGAACTTGAAAAACTGTTTTTT,CASSPKSAGELEKLFF
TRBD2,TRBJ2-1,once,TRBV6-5,TGTGCCAGCAGGACTAGCCGTAGCTCCTACAATGAGCAGTTCTTC,CASRTSRSSYNEQFF
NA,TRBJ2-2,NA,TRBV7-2,TGTGCCAGCAGCTTAGTTGGACTACACACCGGGGAGCTGTTTTTT,CASSLVGLHTGELFF
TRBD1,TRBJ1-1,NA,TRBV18,TGTGCCAGCTCTCGCGGACAGGGGTTCACTGAAGCTTTCTTT,CASSRGQGFTEAFF
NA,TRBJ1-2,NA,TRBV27,TGTGCCAGCAGTTTTGGCGGGGTCTATGGCTACACCTTC,CASSFGGVYGYTF
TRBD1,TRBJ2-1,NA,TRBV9,TGTGCCAGCAGCCCTCGGACAGGATTAAATGAGCAGTTCTTC,CASSPRTGLNEQFF
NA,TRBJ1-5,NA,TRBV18,TGTGCCAGCTCACCGGTAGTCACTAATCAGCCCCAGCATTTT,CASSPVVTNQPQHF
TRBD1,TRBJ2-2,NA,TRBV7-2,TGTGCCAGCAGCTTCCGGGACAGTCCCTTGAACACCGGGGAGCTGTTTTTT,CASSFRDSPLNTGELFF
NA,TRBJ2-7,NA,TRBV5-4,TGTGCCAGCCAGCCGGACTCCACCTACGAGCAGTACTTC,CASQPDSTYEQYF
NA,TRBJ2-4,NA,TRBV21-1,TGTGCCAGCAGTTTTAGCGGGGGGTATGGCAAAAACATTCAGTACTTC,CASSFSGGYGKNIQYF
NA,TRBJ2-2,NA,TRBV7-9,TGTGCGGCGGGCAGTAACACCGGGGAGCTGTTTTTT,CAAGSNTGELFF
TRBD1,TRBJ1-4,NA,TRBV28,TGTGCCAGCACCTCGGGACAGGGGAATGAAAAACTGTTTTTT,CASTSGQGNEKLFF
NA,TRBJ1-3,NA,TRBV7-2,TGTGCCAGCAGACCTGCGGCGGGCTCTGGAAACACCATATATTTT,CASRPAAGSGNTIYF
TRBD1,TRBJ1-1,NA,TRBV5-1,TGCGCCAGCAGGAGACAGGGGGCCATGAACACTGAAGCTTTCTTT,CASRRQGAMNTEAFF
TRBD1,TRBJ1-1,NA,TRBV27,TGTGCCAGCAAGTTCGCGACAGGGGAAGCTTTCTTT,CASKFATGEAFF
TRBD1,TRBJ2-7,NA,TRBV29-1,TGCAGCGTCCTGCCGGGACAGGGCAAGAACGAGCAGTACTTC,CSVLPGQGKNEQYF
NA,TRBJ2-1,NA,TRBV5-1,TGCGCCAGCAGCCCGGTATTGTACAATGAGCAGTTCTTC,CASSPVLYNEQFF
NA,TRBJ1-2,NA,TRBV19,TGTGCCAGTAGTAGGAGGGCAGTCTATGGCTACACCTTC,CASSRRAVYGYTF
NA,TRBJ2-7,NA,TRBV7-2,TGTGCCAGCAGCCGGGACTTGAAAATTTCCGAGCAGTACTTC,CASSRDLKISEQYF
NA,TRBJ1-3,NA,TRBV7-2,TGTGCCAGCAGCCCGAGTATAGGAAACACCATATATTTT,CASSPSIGNTIYF
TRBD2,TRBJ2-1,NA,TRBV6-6,TGTGCCAGCAGTCCATCGGCGGGACTAGCGGGTTTGAATGAGCAGTTCTTC,CASSPSAGLAGLNEQFF
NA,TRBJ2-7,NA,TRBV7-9,TGTGCCAGCAAACTAGGGGGAACCTACGAGCAGTACTTC,CASKLGGTYEQYF
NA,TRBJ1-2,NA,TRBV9,TGTGCCAGCAGCGTAGACCTCAGGGTGAGTCACTATGGCTACACCTTC,CASSVDLRVSHYGYTF
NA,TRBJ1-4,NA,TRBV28,TGTGCCAGCAGTTTTGCCCGCGGCCCAACTAATGAAAAACTGTTTTTT,CASSFARGPTNEKLFF
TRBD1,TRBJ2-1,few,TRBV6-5,TGTGCCAGCAGGCACCGGGACAGGGTAGGGGGTGAGCAGTTCTTC,CASRHRDRVGGEQFF
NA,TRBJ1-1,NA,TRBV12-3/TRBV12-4,TGTGCCAGCAGTTTAGGACAGTTTAATGAAGCTTTCTTT,CASSLGQFNEAFF
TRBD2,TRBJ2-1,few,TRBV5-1,TGCGCCAGCAGCTTGGAGTTAGCGGGGTACAATGAGCAGTTCTTC,CASSLELAGYNEQFF
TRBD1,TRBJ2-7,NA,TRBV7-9,TGTGCCAGCAGCCACAGGGGAGCCAACGAGCAGTACTTC,CASSHRGANEQYF
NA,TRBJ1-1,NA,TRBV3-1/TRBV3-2,TGTGCCAGCAGCCGGGGGGTGGGGAACACTGAAGCTTTCTTT,CASSRGVGNTEAFF
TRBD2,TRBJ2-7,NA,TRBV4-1,TGCGCCAGCAGCCAAGATTCAGCGGGAAATTCCTACGAGCAGTACTTC,CASSQDSAGNSYEQYF
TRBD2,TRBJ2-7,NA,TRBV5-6,TGTGCCAGCAGCCCCCCCGTCAGCGGGAGGGTGTACGAGCAGTACTTC,CASSPPVSGRVYEQYF
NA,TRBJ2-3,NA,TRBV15,TGTGCCACCAGCAGTGCCACACGGACAGCCACAGATACGCAGTATTTT,CATSSATRTATDTQYF
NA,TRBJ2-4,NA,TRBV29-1,TGCAGCGTGGGAGTCGGTGCCAAAAACATTCAGTACTTC,CSVGVGAKNIQYF
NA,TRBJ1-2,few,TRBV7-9,TGTGCCAGCACCCTGACAGCATCTAACTATGGCTACACCTTC,CASTLTASNYGYTF
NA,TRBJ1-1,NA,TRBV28,TGTGCCTCCCATCGGAGCCTAAACACTGAAGCTTTCTTT,CASHRSLNTEAFF